The 24 T cell receptor beta chains below were found in one sample sequenced in a study of blood T cell repertoires in COVID-19. Sequencing was performed with immunoSEQ multiplex PCR; in TCRdb, only in-frame clones are kept and a portion is missing. The repertoire holds about 190,000 clones, with 70% to 85% as singletons. Source material: peripheral blood. These TCRs come from a woman aged 25 to 39 with acute or convalescent COVID-19.

The rearrangement uses TRBV30 and TRBJ2-7; D gene ambiguous. Germline loops: CDR1 GTSNPN, CDR2 SVGIG (reference sequence). The CDR3 is made up of 13 amino acids. Deletions cut 2 bases from V and 3 bases from J, with 11 bases between. The CDR3 spells CAWSRVQYYEQYF. For the CDR3, the DNA is TGTGCCTGGAGTAGAGTACAGTACTACGAGCAGTACTTC. Full variable domain (missing parts from reference TRBV30 and TRBJ2-7): SQTIHQWPATLVQPVGSPLSLECTVEGTSNPNLYWYRQAAGRGLQLLFYSVGIGQISSEVPQNLSASRPQDRQFILSSKKLLLSDSGFYLCAWSRVQYYEQYFGPGTRLTVT.

The chain recombines TRBV3-1 (or the pseudogene TRBV3-2) with TRBJ2-5, with D possibly TRBD2 on 5 matching bases. Deletions cut 6 bases from V and 1 base from J, with 15 bases between. CDR1 LGHDT and CDR2 YNNKEL come from the germline V gene (reference sequence). CDR3 size: 15 residues. The CDR3 nucleotides are TGTGCCAGCAGTGGGGTGAGGGCGGTCCAAGAGACCCAGTACTTC. This sequence encodes CASSGVRAVQETQYF.

The chain uses TRBV6-5 and TRBJ2-6; D is possibly TRBD1 (5 bases). V lost 8 bases and J lost 2, with 13 bases in between. CDR1 is MNHEY, CDR2 SVGAGI, per germline. The CDR3 has 15 residues. The CDR3 DNA is TGTGCCAGCGGATTTACAGGAGCTGGGGCCAACGTCCTGACTTTC. Protein: CASGFTGAGANVLTF.

This clone was counted a few times. The chain has TRBV6-5 and TRBJ2-5, with D maybe TRBD2 (5 bases). The germline V and J ends were trimmed by 8 bases and 2 bases, with 9 bases remaining between them. CDR1 and CDR2 (germline): MNHEY, SVGAGI. The CDR3 has 12 residues. CDR3 DNA: TGTGCCAGCTACGGGATACAAGAGACCCAGTACTTC. Its protein product is CASYGIQETQYF.

This clone was found a few times. This chain uses TRBV24-1 with TRBJ2-7, with 8 positions matching TRBD2. The CDR3 runs to 18 residues. The junction had 11 bases not matched to a gene; V was cut back by 2 bases and J by 0 bases. CDR1 KGHDR and CDR2 SFDVKD come from the germline V gene. In DNA, the CDR3 is TGTGCCACCAGTGATTCCCGGGGGGGGTTTGGGGTCTCCTACGAGCAGTACTTC. This sequence encodes CATSDSRGGFGVSYEQYF.

J is TRBJ1-2 and V is TRBV28; D is unresolved. Per germline, CDR1 MDHEN and CDR2 SYDVKM. This CDR3 spans 13 amino acids. Trimming cost V 5 bases and J 2 bases, with 9 bases left between them. Here the CDR3 reads CASSLTQNYGYTF. CDR3 bases: TGTGCCAGCAGTCTGACACAGAACTATGGCTACACCTTC.

This chain joins TRBV3-1 (or the pseudogene TRBV3-2) and TRBJ2-5; 9 bases fit TRBD1. The CDR3 sequence is 14 residues long. Germline V gives CDR1 LGHDT, CDR2 YNNKEL (reference sequence). With V trimmed by 4 bases and J by 4 bases, 4 bases remained unmatched. DNA of the CDR3: TGTGCCAGCAGCCCTACAGGGGGCGGAGAGACCCAGTACTTC. Translated, it gives CASSPTGGGETQYF.

The rearrangement uses TRBV5-1 and TRBJ2-7; TRBD2 might be the D (6 bases). CDR1 is SGHRS, CDR2 YFSETQ, per germline. Trimming removed 6 bases from V and 1 base from J, with 20 bases in between. CDR3 length equals 16 residues. The CDR3 sequence: CASTSAVGGGSYEQYF. The CDR3, as DNA: TGCGCCAGCACCTCCGCGGTGGGGGGTGGTTCCTACGAGCAGTACTTC.

This sequence joins TRBV19 and TRBJ1-1; D is unresolved. V lost 8 bases, J lost 3 bases, and 13 bases lay in between. The CDR3 spans 13 residues. Germline V gene sequence: CDR1 LNHDA, CDR2 SQIVND (reference sequence). The CDR3 nucleotides are TGTGCCAGTGGGCAAGGCTTATACACTGAAGCTTTCTTT. This sequence encodes CASGQGLYTEAFF. Filled out from reference TRBV19 and TRBJ1-1, the complete variable domain reads DGGITQSPKYLFRKEGQNVTLSCEQNLNHDAMYWYRQDPGQGLRLIYYSQIVNDFQKGDIAEGYSVSREKKESFPLTVTSAQKNPTAFYLCASGQGLYTEAFFGQGTRLTVV.

This clone has a handful of counts. This chain links TRBV18 with TRBJ2-1, with D perhaps matching TRBD1 (6 bases). Trimming stripped 3 bases from V and 0 bases from J, with 12 bases between. The length of the CDR3 is 16 residues. CDR1 and CDR2 (germline): KGHSH, LQKENI. CDR3 DNA: TGTGCCAGCTCACCCGGTACAGGGAGCTCCTACAATGAGCAGTTCTTC. Protein sequence: CASSPGTGSSYNEQFF.

This chain connects TRBV28 to TRBJ1-1; the D gene is possibly TRBD1 (6 bases). Deletions cut 6 bases from V and 3 bases from J, with 11 bases between. Looked up from germline, CDR1 is MDHEN and CDR2 is SYDVKM. The CDR3 sequence is 13 residues long. CDR3 coding DNA: TGTGCCAGCAGGCGGGGGCGGTACACTGAAGCTTTCTTT. It is translated as CASRRGRYTEAFF.

This sequence joins TRBV5-1 and TRBJ2-7; a possible D gene is TRBD2 (6 bases). There are 14 residues in the CDR3. The germline V gene has CDR1 SGHRS and CDR2 YFSETQ. V was pared by 4 bases and J by 0 bases, with 11 bases between. The chain's CDR3 is CASSRQGGSYEQYF. CDR3 in DNA: TGCGCCAGCAGCCGGCAGGGAGGCTCCTACGAGCAGTACTTC.

The chain joins TRBV24-1 to TRBJ2-7; tentative D call: TRBD2 (6 bases). The CDR3 spans 17 residues. The ends were cut back, 3 bases at V and 1 base at J, with 18 bases in the middle. Per germline, CDR1 KGHDR and CDR2 SFDVKD. The chain's CDR3 is CATSDTRTGGPSYEQYF. The CDR3, as DNA: TGTGCCACCAGTGATACTCGCACCGGAGGGCCGTCCTACGAGCAGTACTTC.

The count of this clone is one. This chain uses TRBV25-1 with TRBJ1-5; TRBD1 matches at 10 bases. The CDR3 consists of 16 residues. Losses at the gene ends were 1 base for V and 5 bases for J; bases not matched to a gene: 5. Germline CDR1 MGHDK, CDR2 SYGVNS. CDR3: CASSELGGTGDQPQHF. In DNA, the CDR3 is TGTGCCAGCAGTGAATTAGGTGGGACAGGGGATCAGCCCCAGCATTTT.

This clone was counted once. The CDR3 DNA is TGTGCCAGCAGTCGACAGGGCACAATATACAATGAGCAGTTCTTC. The encoded protein is CASSRQGTIYNEQFF. This chain links TRBV14 with TRBJ2-1; 7 positions match TRBD1. With V trimmed by 6 bases and J by 4 bases, 9 bases remained unmatched. Germline values: CDR1 SGHDN, CDR2 FVKESK. The CDR3 is 15 amino acids. The entire variable domain, with the rest obtained from reference TRBV14 and TRBJ2-1, is as follows: EAGVTQFPSHSVIEKGQTVTLRCDPISGHDNLYWYRRVMGKEIKFLLHFVKESKQDESGMPNNRFLAERTGGTYSTLKVQPAELEDSGVYFCASSRQGTIYNEQFFGPGTRLTVL.

In its sample, this clone was seen once. The V call is TRBV15, the J call TRBJ1-2; D not certain. Looked up from germline, CDR1 is LNHNV and CDR2 is YYDKDF (reference sequence). Trimming removed 2 bases from V and 8 bases from J, with 18 bases in between. The CDR3 contains 15 residues. The CDR3 region has the DNA TGTGCCACCAGCAGACATATACTCCACCTTATAGGCTACACCTTC. This gives the protein CATSRHILHLIGYTF.

This chain connects TRBV28 to TRBJ2-7; D may be TRBD1 (5 bases). The CDR3 spans 14 residues. Germline CDR1 MDHEN, CDR2 SYDVKM. Between the trimmed V and J ends, which lost 8 bases and 3 bases, there was a span of 17 bases. The DNA of the CDR3 is TGTGCCAGCCGCCCAAGTCAGGGTTACTACGAGCAGTACTTC. This codes for CASRPSQGYYEQYF. The whole variable domain, filled in from reference TRBV28 and TRBJ2-7, reads DVKVTQSSRYLVKRTGEKVFLECVQDMDHENMFWYRQDPGLGLRLIYFSYDVKMKEKGDIPEGYSVSREKKERFSLILESASTNQTSMYLCASRPSQGYYEQYFGPGTRLTVT.

V gene TRBV5-8 combines with J gene TRBJ2-5; 9 bases align to TRBD1. The CDR3 sequence is 15 residues long. Germline loops: CDR1 SGHTS, CDR2 YDEGEE. With 7 bases clipped from V and 1 base from J, the junction kept 8 bases outside the gene matches. The CDR3 protein is CASSETGGSQETQYF. For the CDR3, the DNA is TGTGCCAGCTCAGAGACAGGGGGGAGCCAAGAGACCCAGTACTTC.

The J gene is TRBJ1-2, the V gene TRBV11-2, with a possible D match to TRBD1 (6 bases). The CDR3 loop spans 13 amino acids. Trimming took 5 bases from V and 6 from J, leaving 13 bases between them. Germline CDR1 is SGHAT and CDR2 is FQNNGV. CDR3 sequence: CASSPDRRHGYTF. The CDR3 DNA sequence: TGTGCCAGCAGCCCAGACAGGCGGCATGGCTACACCTTC. Drawing the rest from reference TRBV11-2 and TRBJ1-2, the complete variable domain is EAGVAQSPRYKIIEKRQSVAFWCNPISGHATLYWYQQILGQGPKLLIQFQNNGVVDDSQLPKDRFSAERLKGVDSTLKIQPAKLEDSAVYLCASSPDRRHGYTFGSGTRLTVV.

This clone was observed a few times. The rearrangement links TRBV7-2 to TRBJ2-2; the D gene is possibly TRBD2 (6 bases). This CDR3 has 16 amino acids. V lost 1 base, J lost 1 base, and 10 bases lay in between. Germline assignment: CDR1 SGHTA and CDR2 FQGNSA. CDR3 nucleotide sequence: TGTGCCAGCAGCTTAGAGGCTAGCGTGAACACCGGGGAGCTGTTTTTT. It is translated as CASSLEASVNTGELFF.

V usage is TRBV9 and J usage is TRBJ2-2; tentative D call: TRBD1 (6 bases). This CDR3 region has 15 residues. The V end lost 0 bases, the J end lost 5 bases, and 11 bases lay between the germline ends. Germline CDR1 is SGDLS and CDR2 is YYNGEE. CDR3: CASSVDNRVTGELFF. Written as DNA, the CDR3 is TGTGCCAGCAGCGTAGATAACAGGGTAACCGGGGAGCTGTTTTTT.

The rearrangement uses TRBV19 and TRBJ1-1, with 7 bases fitting TRBD1. This CDR3 has 14 amino acids. V lost 3 bases to trimming and J lost 4 bases; unmatched junction nucleotides: 5. CDR1 is LNHDA and CDR2 is SQIVND in the germline V gene (reference sequence). The CDR3 is CASSILPGGTEAFF. CDR3 bases: TGTGCCAGTAGTATTCTGCCAGGGGGCACTGAAGCTTTCTTT. The full variable domain, in which reference TRBV19 and TRBJ1-1 provide the parts outside the CDR3, is DGGITQSPKYLFRKEGQNVTLSCEQNLNHDAMYWYRQDPGQGLRLIYYSQIVNDFQKGDIAEGYSVSREKKESFPLTVTSAQKNPTAFYLCASSILPGGTEAFFGQGTRLTVV.

The CDR3: CASSPRPLGRGTEAFF. The CDR3 bases are TGTGCCAGCTCACCACGCCCTCTAGGACGGGGGACTGAAGCTTTCTTT. The V gene is TRBV18, the J gene TRBJ1-1; D is perhaps TRBD1 (5 bases). V lost 1 base, J lost 5 bases, and 17 bases lay in between. The length of the CDR3 is 16 residues. CDR1 and CDR2 from the germline V gene are KGHSH and LQKENI. The full variable domain, in which reference TRBV18 and TRBJ1-1 provide the parts outside the CDR3, is NAGVMQNPRHLVRRRGQEARLRCSPMKGHSHVYWYRQLPEEGLKFMVYLQKENIIDESGMPKERFSAEFPKEGPSILRIQQVVRGDSAAYFCASSPRPLGRGTEAFFGQGTRLTVV.

The chain has TRBV5-8 and TRBJ1-4, with 7 bases fitting TRBD1. Per germline, CDR1 SGHTS and CDR2 YDEGEE. The CDR3 has 15 amino acids. V trimming: 3 bases; J trimming: 4 bases; junction bases outside the gene matches: 6. The CDR3 protein is CASSSSGQNNEKLFF. The CDR3 DNA sequence: TGTGCCAGCAGCTCGTCGGGACAGAATAATGAAAAACTGTTTTTT.